The text below deals with one T cell receptor (beta chain). The antigen remains unidentified. The entry originates in a study of cytomegalovirus exposure and HLA in healthy donors. Study conclusions and caveats: With high specificity and sensitivity, the classifier reportedly diagnosed cytomegalovirus status. It was 164 TCR beta chains that were listed as cytomegalovirus-associated.

Use of 60 Vbeta and 13 Jbeta primers characterized the PCR. Per the original data handling: In a later analysis, of 80 million to 90 million unique beta chains, roughly 11 million appeared in at least two donors. Clones were sequenced by immunoSEQ multiplex PCR, and TCRdb holds only the in-frame ones, with some missing. V, J and clone size are those of that table, while D and trimming were read from the DNA. The sample has roughly 120,000 clones; 79% are singletons. CDR1 and CDR2 (germline): MDHEN, SYDVKM. The CDR3 contains 16 residues. V was pared by 5 bases and J by 3 bases, with 6 bases of the junction left unmatched.

The sequenced material came from PBMCs. The J gene is TRBJ2-3, the V gene TRBV28; TRBD2 agrees at 12 bases. The receptor was derived from a man between 18 and 35 years old in good health and CMV-seronegative. The CDR3 here is CASSLWTSGKTDTQYF. CDR3 nucleotide sequence: TGTGCCAGCAGTCTTTGGACTAGCGGGAAAACAGATACGCAGTATTTT.